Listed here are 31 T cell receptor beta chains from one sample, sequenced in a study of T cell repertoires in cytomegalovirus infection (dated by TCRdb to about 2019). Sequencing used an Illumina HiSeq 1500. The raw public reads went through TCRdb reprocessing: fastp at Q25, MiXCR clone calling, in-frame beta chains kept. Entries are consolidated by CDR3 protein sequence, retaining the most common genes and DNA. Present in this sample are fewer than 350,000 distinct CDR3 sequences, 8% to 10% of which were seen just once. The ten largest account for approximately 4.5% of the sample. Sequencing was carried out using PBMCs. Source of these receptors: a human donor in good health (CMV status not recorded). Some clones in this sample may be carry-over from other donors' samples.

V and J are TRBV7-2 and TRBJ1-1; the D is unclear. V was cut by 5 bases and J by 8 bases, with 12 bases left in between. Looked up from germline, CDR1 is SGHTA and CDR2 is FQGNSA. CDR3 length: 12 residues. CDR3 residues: CASSHGLAEAFF. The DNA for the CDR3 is TGTGCCAGCAGCCATGGTCTAGCCGAAGCTTTCTTT. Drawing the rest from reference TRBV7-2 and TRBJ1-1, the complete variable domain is GAGVSQSPSNKVTEKGKDVELRCDPISGHTALYWYRQSLGQGLEFLIYFQGNSAPDKSGLPSDRFSAERTGGSVSTLTIQRTQQEDSAVYLCASSHGLAEAFFGQGTRLTVV.

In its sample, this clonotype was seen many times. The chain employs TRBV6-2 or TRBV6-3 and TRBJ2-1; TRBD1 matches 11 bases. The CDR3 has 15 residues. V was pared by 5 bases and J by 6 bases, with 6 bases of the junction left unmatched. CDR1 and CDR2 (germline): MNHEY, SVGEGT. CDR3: CASSIGQGAGNEQFF. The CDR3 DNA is TGTGCCAGCAGTATCGGACAGGGGGCTGGCAATGAGCAGTTCTTC.

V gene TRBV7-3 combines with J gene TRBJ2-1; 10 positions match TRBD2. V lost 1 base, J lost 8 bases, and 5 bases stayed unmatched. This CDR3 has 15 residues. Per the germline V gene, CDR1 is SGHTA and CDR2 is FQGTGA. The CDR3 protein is CASSLKPLAGDEQFF. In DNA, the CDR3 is TGTGCCAGCAGCTTAAAACCCCTAGCGGGGGATGAGCAGTTCTTC.

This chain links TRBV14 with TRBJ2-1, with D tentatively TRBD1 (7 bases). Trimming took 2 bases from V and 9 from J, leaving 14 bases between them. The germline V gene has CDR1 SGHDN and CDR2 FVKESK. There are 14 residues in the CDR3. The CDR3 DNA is TGTGCCAGCAGCCAAATCGGAGGGGACAGTGAGCAGTTCTTC. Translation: CASSQIGGDSEQFF.

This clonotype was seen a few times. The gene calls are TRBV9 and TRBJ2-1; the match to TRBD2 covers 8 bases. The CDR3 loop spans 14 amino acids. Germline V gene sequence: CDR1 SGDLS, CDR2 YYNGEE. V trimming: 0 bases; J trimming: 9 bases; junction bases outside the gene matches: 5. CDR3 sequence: CASSVGAGALEQFF. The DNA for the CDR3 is TGTGCCAGCAGCGTAGGAGCGGGAGCGCTTGAGCAGTTCTTC.

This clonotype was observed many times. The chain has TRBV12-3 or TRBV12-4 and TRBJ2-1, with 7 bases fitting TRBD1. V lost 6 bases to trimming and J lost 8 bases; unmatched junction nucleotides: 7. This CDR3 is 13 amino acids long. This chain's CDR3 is CASSRDSLDEQFF. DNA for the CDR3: TGTGCCAGCAGCCGGGACAGCCTTGATGAGCAGTTCTTC.

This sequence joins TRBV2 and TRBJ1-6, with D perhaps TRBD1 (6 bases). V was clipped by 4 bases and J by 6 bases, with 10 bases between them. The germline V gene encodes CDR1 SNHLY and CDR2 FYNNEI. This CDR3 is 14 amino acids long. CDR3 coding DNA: TGTGCCAGCAGTGCAGGGGATGGTAATTCACCCCTCCACTTT. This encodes CASSAGDGNSPLHF.

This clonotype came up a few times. In DNA, the CDR3 is TGTGCCAGCAGCCCCGGGATTTCGTATAATTCACCCCTCCACTTT. This translates into CASSPGISYNSPLHF. The chain joins TRBV12-3 or TRBV12-4 to TRBJ1-6; D uncertain. V lost 6 bases and J lost 4, with 13 bases in between. The CDR3 is 15 amino acids.

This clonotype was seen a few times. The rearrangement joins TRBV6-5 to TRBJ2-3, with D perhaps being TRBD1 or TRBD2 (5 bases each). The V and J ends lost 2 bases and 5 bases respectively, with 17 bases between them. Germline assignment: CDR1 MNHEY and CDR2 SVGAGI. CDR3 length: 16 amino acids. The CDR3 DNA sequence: TGTGCCAGCAGTTACAGTCCGCAGTCGAGGGGAGATACGCAGTATTTT. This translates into CASSYSPQSRGDTQYF.

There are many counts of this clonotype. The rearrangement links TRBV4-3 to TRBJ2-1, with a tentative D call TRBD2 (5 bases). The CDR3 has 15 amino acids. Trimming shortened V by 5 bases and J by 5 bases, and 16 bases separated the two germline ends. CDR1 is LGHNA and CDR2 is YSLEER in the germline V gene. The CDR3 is CASSETNGVNNEQFF. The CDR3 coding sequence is TGCGCCAGCAGCGAGACGAACGGGGTAAACAATGAGCAGTTCTTC.

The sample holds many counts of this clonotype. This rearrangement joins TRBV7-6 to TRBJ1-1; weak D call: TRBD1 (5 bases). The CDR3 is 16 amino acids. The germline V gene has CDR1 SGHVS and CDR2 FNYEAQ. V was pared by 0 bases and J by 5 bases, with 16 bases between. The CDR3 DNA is TGTGCCAGCAGCTTAGCCCCGGCAGGGAAGGGGACTGAAGCTTTCTTT. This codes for CASSLAPAGKGTEAFF.

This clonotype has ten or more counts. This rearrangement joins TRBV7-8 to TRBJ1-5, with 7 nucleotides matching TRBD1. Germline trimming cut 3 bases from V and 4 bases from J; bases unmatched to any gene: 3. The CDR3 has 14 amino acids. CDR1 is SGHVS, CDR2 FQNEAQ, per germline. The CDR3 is CASSLTGNNQPQHF. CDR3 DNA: TGTGCCAGCAGCTTGACAGGGAATAATCAGCCCCAGCATTTT.

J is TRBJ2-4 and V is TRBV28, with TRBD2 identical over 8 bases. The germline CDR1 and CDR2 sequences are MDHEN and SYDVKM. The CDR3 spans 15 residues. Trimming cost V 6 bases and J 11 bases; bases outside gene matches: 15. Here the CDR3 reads CASRPTSLAGILQYF. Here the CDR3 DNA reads TGTGCCAGCAGGCCTACCTCCCTAGCGGGTATCCTTCAGTACTTC.

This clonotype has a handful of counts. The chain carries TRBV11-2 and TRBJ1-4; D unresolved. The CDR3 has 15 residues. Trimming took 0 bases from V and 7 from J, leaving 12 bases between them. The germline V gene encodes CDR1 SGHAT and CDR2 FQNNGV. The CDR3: CASSLELRSGEKLFF. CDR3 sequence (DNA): TGTGCCAGCAGCTTAGAGTTGAGGTCCGGTGAAAAACTGTTTTTT.

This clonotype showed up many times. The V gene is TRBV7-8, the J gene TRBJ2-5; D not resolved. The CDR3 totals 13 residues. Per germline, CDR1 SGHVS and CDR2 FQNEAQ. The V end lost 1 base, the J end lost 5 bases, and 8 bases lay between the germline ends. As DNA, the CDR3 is TGTGCCAGCAGCTTAGTCTCCGGGGAGACCCAGTACTTC. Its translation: CASSLVSGETQYF.

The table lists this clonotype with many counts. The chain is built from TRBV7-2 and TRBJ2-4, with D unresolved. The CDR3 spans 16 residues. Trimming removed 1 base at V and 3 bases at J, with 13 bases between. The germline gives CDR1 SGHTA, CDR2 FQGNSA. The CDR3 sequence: CASSLDRLHGKNIQYF. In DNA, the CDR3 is TGTGCCAGCAGCTTAGACCGCCTACACGGCAAAAACATTCAGTACTTC.

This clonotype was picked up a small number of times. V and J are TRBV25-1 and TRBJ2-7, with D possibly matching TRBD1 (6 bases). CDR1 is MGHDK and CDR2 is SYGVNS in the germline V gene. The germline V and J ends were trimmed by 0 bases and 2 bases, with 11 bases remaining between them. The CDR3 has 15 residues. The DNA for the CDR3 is TGTGCCAGCAGTGAATATTGGGGGCTAACCTACGAGCAGTACTTC. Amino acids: CASSEYWGLTYEQYF.

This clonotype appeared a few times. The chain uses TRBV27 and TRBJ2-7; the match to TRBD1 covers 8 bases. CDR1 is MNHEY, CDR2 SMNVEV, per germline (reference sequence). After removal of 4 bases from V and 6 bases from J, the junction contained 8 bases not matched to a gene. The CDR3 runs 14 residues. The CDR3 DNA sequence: TGTGCCAGCAGTTGGGGGCAGGGGGCCAGCGAGCAGTACTTC. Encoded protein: CASSWGQGASEQYF.

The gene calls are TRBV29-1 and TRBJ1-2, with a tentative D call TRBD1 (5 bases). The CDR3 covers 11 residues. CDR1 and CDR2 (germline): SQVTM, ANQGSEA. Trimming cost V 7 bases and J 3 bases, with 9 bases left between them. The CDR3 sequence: CSATTDYGYTF. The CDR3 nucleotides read TGCAGCGCTACGACAGACTATGGCTACACCTTC. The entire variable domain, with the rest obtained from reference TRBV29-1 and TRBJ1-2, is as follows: SAVISQKPSRDICQRGTSLTIQCQVDSQVTMMFWYRQQPGQSLTLIATANQGSEATYESGFVIDKFPISRPNLTFSTLTVSNMSPEDSSIYLCSATTDYGYTFGSGTRLTVV.

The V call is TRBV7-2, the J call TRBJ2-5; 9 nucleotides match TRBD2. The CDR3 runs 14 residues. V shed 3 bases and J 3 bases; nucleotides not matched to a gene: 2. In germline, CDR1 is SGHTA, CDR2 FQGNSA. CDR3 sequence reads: CASSFSGSKETQYF. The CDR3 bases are TGTGCCAGCAGCTTTAGCGGGAGTAAAGAGACCCAGTACTTC.

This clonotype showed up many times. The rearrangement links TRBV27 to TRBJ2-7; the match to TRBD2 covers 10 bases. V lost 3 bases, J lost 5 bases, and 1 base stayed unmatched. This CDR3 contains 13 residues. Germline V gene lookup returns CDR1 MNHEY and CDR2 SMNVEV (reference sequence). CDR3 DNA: TGTGCCAGCAGTTTTCTAGCGGGAGACGAGCAGTACTTC. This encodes CASSFLAGDEQYF.

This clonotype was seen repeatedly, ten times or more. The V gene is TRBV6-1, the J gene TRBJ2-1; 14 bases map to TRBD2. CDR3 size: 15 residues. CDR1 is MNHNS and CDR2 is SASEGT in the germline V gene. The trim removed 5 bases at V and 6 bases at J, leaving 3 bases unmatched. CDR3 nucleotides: TGTGCCAGCAGTCCGGGACTAGCGGGAGTCAATGAGCAGTTCTTC. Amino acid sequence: CASSPGLAGVNEQFF.

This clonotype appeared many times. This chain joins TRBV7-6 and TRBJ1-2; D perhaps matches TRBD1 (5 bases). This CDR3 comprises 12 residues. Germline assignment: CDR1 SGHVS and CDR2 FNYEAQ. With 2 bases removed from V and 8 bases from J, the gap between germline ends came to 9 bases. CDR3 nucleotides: TGTGCCAGCAGCTTACAGGGTGAGGGCTACACCTTC. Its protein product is CASSLQGEGYTF.

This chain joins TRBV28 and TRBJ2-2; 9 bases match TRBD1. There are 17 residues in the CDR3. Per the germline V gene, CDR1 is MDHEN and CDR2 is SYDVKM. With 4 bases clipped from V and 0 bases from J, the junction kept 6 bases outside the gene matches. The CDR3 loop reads CASSSLGTGPNTGELFF. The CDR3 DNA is TGTGCCAGCAGTTCCCTCGGGACAGGGCCGAACACCGGGGAGCTGTTTTTT.

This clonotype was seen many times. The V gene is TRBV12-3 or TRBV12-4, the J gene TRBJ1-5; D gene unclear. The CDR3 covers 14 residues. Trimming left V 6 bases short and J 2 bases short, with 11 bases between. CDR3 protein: CASRLQAGNQPQHF. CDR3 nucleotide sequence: TGTGCCAGCAGGCTCCAGGCGGGCAATCAGCCCCAGCATTTT.

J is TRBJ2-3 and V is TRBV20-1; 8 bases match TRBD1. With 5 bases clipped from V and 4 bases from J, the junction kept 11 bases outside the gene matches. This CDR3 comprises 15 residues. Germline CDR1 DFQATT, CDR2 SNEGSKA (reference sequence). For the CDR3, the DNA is TGCAGTGCTGATACCGGGACAGGTGTTCCAGATACGCAGTATTTT. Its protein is CSADTGTGVPDTQYF.

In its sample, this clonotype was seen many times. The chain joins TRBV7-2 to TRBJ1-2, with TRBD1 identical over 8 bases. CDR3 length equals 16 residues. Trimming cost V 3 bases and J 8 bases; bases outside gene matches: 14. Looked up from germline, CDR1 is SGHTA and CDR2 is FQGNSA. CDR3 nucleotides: TGTGCCAGCAGCTTCTACGGGGGACAGGAGAAGTCGGGCTACACCTTC. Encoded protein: CASSFYGGQEKSGYTF.

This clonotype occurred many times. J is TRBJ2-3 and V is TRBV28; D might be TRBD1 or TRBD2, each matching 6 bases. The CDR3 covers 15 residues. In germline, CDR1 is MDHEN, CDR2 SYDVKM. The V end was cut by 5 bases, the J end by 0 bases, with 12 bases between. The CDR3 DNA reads TGTGCCAGCAGTGAGCAGGGGACTAGCACAGATACGCAGTATTTT. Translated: CASSEQGTSTDTQYF.

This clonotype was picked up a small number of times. This CDR3 is CASSPGQTNYGYTF. The CDR3 DNA reads as TGTGCCAGCAGCCCGGGACAGACTAACTATGGCTACACCTTC. The V and J genes are TRBV7-9 and TRBJ1-2; TRBD1 matches at 7 bases. The ends lost 5 bases at V and 0 bases at J; junction bases unmatched: 3. The germline CDR1 and CDR2 sequences are SEHNR and FQNEAQ (reference sequence). CDR3 length: 14 amino acids.

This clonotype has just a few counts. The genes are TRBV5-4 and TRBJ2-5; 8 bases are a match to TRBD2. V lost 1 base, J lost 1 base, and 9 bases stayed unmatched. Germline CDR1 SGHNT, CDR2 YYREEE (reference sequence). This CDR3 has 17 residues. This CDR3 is CASSLKIGGGIQETQYF. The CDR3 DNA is TGTGCCAGCAGCTTGAAGATTGGCGGGGGGATCCAAGAGACCCAGTACTTC.

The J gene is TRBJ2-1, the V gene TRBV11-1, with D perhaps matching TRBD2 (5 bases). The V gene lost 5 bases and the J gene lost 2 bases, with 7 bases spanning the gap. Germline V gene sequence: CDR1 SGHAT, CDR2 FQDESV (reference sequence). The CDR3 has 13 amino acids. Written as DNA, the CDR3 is TGTGCCAGCAGCCGGAGGACCTACAATGAGCAGTTCTTC. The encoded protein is CASSRRTYNEQFF.